A selection of T cell receptor beta chains follows, all from one sample in a study of blood T cell repertoires in COVID-19. Clones were read by immunoSEQ multiplex PCR, and TCRdb kept only the in-frame ones, dropping some. The table lists 200,000 to 250,000 clones, 85% to 90% of them singletons, with approximately 0.9% in the top ten. Input material: PBMCs or T cells enriched from blood (not recorded which). The origin of the receptors is a man in his fifties or sixties who had been exposed to COVID-19. CDR3s include the opening cysteine and the closing phenylalanine or tryptophan. The D gene is left open where the match is weak. Size tells how often a clone was seen (once, few, many) or the class of an expanded clone, and some rows leave it out.

d_call: .; j_call: TRBJ1-2; v_call: TRBV19; cdr3_length: 13; clone_size: .; cdr3_aa: CASNRAESYGYTF; cdr3_nt: TGTGCCAGTAACAGGGCCGAAAGCTATGGCTACACCTTC
d_call: .; j_call: TRBJ1-4; v_call: TRBV14; cdr3_length: 13; clone_size: .; cdr3_aa: CASMRATNEKLFF; cdr3_nt: TGTGCCAGCATGAGGGCAACTAATGAAAAACTGTTTTTT
d_call: .; j_call: TRBJ2-1; v_call: TRBV18; cdr3_length: 12; clone_size: .; cdr3_aa: CASSYTSNEQFF; cdr3_nt: TGTGCCAGCTCCTACACTAGTAATGAGCAGTTCTTC
d_call: .; j_call: TRBJ1-4; v_call: TRBV9; cdr3_length: 16; clone_size: .; cdr3_aa: CASSAGYGATNEKLFF; cdr3_nt: TGTGCCAGCAGCGCGGGGTACGGTGCAACTAATGAAAAACTGTTTTTT
d_call: .; j_call: TRBJ1-5; v_call: TRBV29-1; cdr3_length: 14; clone_size: .; cdr3_aa: CSVWTGLSNQPQHF; cdr3_nt: TGCAGCGTTTGGACTGGGTTAAGCAATCAGCCCCAGCATTTT
d_call: TRBD1; j_call: TRBJ1-4; v_call: TRBV5-1; cdr3_length: 14; clone_size: .; cdr3_aa: CASSFRTGSEKLFF; cdr3_nt: TGCGCCAGCAGCTTCAGGACAGGGTCTGAAAAACTGTTTTTT
d_call: .; j_call: TRBJ1-6; v_call: TRBV7-9; cdr3_length: 15; clone_size: .; cdr3_aa: CASSLRGGDHSPLHF; cdr3_nt: TGTGCCAGCAGCCTACGAGGGGGGGACCATTCACCCCTCCACTTT
d_call: TRBD1; j_call: TRBJ2-6; v_call: TRBV29-1; cdr3_length: 17; clone_size: .; cdr3_aa: CSVEETGGWSGANVLTF; cdr3_nt: TGCAGCGTTGAAGAGACAGGGGGCTGGTCTGGGGCCAACGTCCTGACTTTC
d_call: .; j_call: TRBJ1-4; v_call: TRBV9; cdr3_length: 16; clone_size: .; cdr3_aa: CASSVGPPGYGEKLFF; cdr3_nt: TGTGCCAGCAGCGTAGGACCCCCGGGGTACGGCGAAAAACTGTTTTTT
d_call: TRBD1; j_call: TRBJ1-2; v_call: TRBV7-9; cdr3_length: 16; clone_size: .; cdr3_aa: CASSSYPETGQYGYTF; cdr3_nt: TGTGCCAGCAGCTCCTACCCAGAGACAGGGCAGTATGGCTACACCTTC
d_call: .; j_call: TRBJ1-1; v_call: TRBV30; cdr3_length: 13; clone_size: .; cdr3_aa: CASRWRLNTEAFF; cdr3_nt: TGTGCCTCGCGCTGGCGGTTGAACACTGAAGCTTTCTTT
d_call: TRBD1; j_call: TRBJ1-2; v_call: TRBV24-1; cdr3_length: 15; clone_size: few; cdr3_aa: CATSDTRGTNYGYTF; cdr3_nt: TGTGCCACCAGTGACACCAGGGGGACTAACTATGGCTACACCTTC
d_call: .; j_call: TRBJ1-4; v_call: TRBV5-4; cdr3_length: 13; clone_size: .; cdr3_aa: CASRGAANEKLFF; cdr3_nt: TGTGCCAGCAGAGGGGCCGCTAATGAAAAACTGTTTTTT
d_call: .; j_call: TRBJ1-2; v_call: TRBV5-4; cdr3_length: 13; clone_size: .; cdr3_aa: CASSSTANYGYTF; cdr3_nt: TGTGCCAGCAGCTCGACAGCAAACTATGGCTACACCTTC
d_call: TRBD1; j_call: TRBJ2-5; v_call: TRBV6-5; cdr3_length: 14; clone_size: .; cdr3_aa: CASRWTGAQETQYF; cdr3_nt: TGTGCCAGCAGATGGACAGGGGCACAAGAGACCCAGTACTTC
d_call: TRBD1; j_call: TRBJ1-2; v_call: TRBV19; cdr3_length: 13; clone_size: .; cdr3_aa: CASSIATGIGYTF; cdr3_nt: TGTGCCAGTAGTATAGCGACAGGGATTGGCTACACCTTC
d_call: .; j_call: TRBJ2-3; v_call: TRBV2; cdr3_length: 12; clone_size: .; cdr3_aa: CASNGPLGTQYF; cdr3_nt: TGTGCCAGCAACGGCCCCCTCGGGACGCAGTATTTT
d_call: TRBD1; j_call: TRBJ1-5; v_call: TRBV27; cdr3_length: 14; clone_size: once; cdr3_aa: CASSFGQGGQPQHF; cdr3_nt: TGTGCCAGCAGTTTTGGACAGGGTGGTCAGCCCCAGCATTTT